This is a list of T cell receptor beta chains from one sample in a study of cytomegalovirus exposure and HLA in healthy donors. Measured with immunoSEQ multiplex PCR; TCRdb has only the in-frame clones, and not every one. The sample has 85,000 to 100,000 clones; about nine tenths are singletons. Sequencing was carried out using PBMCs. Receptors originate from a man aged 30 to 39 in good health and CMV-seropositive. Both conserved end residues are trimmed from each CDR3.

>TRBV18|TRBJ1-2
ASSPSGQYGYT
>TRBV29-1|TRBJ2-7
SVVRQGAGEQY
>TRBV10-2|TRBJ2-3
ASSVRNRKPTDTQY
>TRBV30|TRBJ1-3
AWSVIENTIY
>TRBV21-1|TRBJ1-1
ASSRAGYTEAF
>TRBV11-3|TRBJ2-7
ASSLGPDYEQY
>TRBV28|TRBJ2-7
ASRVETGPTYEQY
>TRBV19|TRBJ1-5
ASSIPTGGQHNQPQH
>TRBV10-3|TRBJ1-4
AISSTGQGVEKLF
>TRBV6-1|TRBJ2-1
ASRGLAKTYNEQF
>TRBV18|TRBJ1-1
ASLGQANTEAF
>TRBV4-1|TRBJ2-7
ASSQGDRANEQY
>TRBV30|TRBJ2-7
ACTRQILAYEQY
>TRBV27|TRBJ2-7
ASSSIRDRKEQY
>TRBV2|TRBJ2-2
ASSGRSDGFGELF
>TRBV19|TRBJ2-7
ASSRGLGVSYEQY
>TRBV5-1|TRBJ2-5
ASSTGTGYLQETQY
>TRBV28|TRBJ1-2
ASRGLEGGGYGYT
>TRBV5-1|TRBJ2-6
ASSFGGASGANVLT
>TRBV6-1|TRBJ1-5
ATAIQDRGDQPQH
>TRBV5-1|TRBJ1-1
ASSLYRPGTEAF
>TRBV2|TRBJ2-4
APGQGLAKNIQY
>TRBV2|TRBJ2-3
ASSGTSARVIANTQY
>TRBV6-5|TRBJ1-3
ASSPGTGSGNTIY
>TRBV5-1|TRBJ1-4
ASSPGTGTNEKLF
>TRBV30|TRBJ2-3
AWSGLAGGITDTQY
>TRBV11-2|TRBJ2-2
ASSPTKSGNTGELF
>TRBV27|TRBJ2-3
ASSSPPRAPYTQY
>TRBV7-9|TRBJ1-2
ASSLAGAVGSFGYT
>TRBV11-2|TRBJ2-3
ASSLGLARTDTQY
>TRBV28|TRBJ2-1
ASSLQSVAYNEQF
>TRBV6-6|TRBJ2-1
ASSTPSGREDNEQF
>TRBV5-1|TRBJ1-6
ASSLYGDNSPLH
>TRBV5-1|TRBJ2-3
ASSPVLTGFADTQY
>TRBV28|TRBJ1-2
ASSSQGSAWGYT
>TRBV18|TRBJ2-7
ASSPPSGDYYEQY
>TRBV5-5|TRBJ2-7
ASSLGVAGVYEQY
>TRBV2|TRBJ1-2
ASSETGYGYT
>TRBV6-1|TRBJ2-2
ASSARDRDTGELF
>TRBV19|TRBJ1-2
ASSGDRGLSYYGYT
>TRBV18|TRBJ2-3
ASSPWGPSTTTSGKGDTQY
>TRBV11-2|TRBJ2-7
ASSLGRVEEQY
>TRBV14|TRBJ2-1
ASSQERTPKVYNEQF
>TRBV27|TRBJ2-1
ASKGSLGDEQF
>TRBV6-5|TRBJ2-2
ASKNAGNTGELF
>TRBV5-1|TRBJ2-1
ASSLSSGIYNEQF
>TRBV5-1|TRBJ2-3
ASSLDNRSTDTQY
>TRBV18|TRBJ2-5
ASSPPQLAGAETQY
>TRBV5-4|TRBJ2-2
ASSDSQGGWPGELF